These T cell receptor beta chains were read from a single sample in a study of follicular helper T cells after annual influenza vaccination. Produced via immunoSEQ multiplex PCR; TCRdb's table is partial and in-frame only. This sample has about 11,000 clones; roughly 77% occur once, and the top ten carry over 0.75%. Sequences were derived from CXCR5- memory CD4+ T cells sorted from blood, sampled on the day of influenza vaccination. Receptor source: an adult who received the influenza vaccine. CDR3s include the opening cysteine and the closing phenylalanine or tryptophan. A D gene is named only where the DNA matches it firmly. Expanded clones get a size class; other rows say once, few or many, or leave the size out.

j_call clone_size d_call v_call cdr3_aa cdr3_nt
TRBJ2-7 - - TRBV19 CASSIRAGGPYEQYF TGTGCCAGTAGTATTAGGGCAGGGGGGCCCTACGAGCAGTACTTC
TRBJ2-1 - - TRBV6-1 CASSEAVTEQFF TGTGCCAGCAGTGAAGCCGTCACGGAGCAGTTCTTC
TRBJ2-7 once - TRBV4-1 CASSQGRGPYEQYF TGCGCCAGCAGCCAGGGCAGGGGTCCCTACGAGCAGTACTTC
TRBJ2-1 - TRBD2 TRBV9 CASSVVGGSSYNEQFF TGTGCCAGCAGCGTAGTCGGCGGGAGCTCCTACAATGAGCAGTTCTTC
TRBJ1-1 once - TRBV9 CASSADGGRRTEAFF TGTGCCAGCAGCGCCGATGGGGGGCGGAGGACTGAAGCTTTCTTT
TRBJ1-4 - - TRBV28 CASKTLSRGEKLFF TGTGCCAGCAAAACGCTAAGCAGAGGCGAAAAACTGTTTTTT
TRBJ2-5 - TRBD2 TRBV10-3 CAISHPERGGPEETQYF TGTGCCATCAGCCACCCAGAGCGGGGGGGCCCTGAAGAGACCCAGTACTTC
TRBJ1-1 - - TRBV19 CASSIPAHEAFF TGTGCCAGTAGTATCCCCGCCCATGAAGCTTTCTTT
TRBJ2-1 - - TRBV2 CASRHENYEQFF TGTGCCAGCAGACACGAGAACTATGAGCAGTTCTTC
TRBJ2-1 - TRBD1 TRBV30 CAGIQGETYNEQFF TGTGCCGGGATCCAGGGGGAGACATACAATGAGCAGTTCTTC
TRBJ2-1 - - TRBV7-2 CASSSTSAGVYNEQFF TGTGCCAGCAGCTCGACCTCTGCGGGCGTCTACAATGAGCAGTTCTTC
TRBJ2-1 - TRBD2 TRBV7-2 CASSHSGGYNEQFF TGTGCCAGCAGTCATAGCGGGGGGTACAATGAGCAGTTCTTC
TRBJ2-2 - - TRBV5-4 CASSLFGAGGELFF TGTGCCAGCAGCTTGTTTGGGGCTGGCGGGGAGCTGTTTTTT
TRBJ2-2 once TRBD2 TRBV7-8 CASSSPGTSGRLGTGELFF TGTGCCAGCAGCTCCCCGGGGACTAGCGGGAGATTGGGCACCGGGGAGCTGTTTTTT
TRBJ2-7 - - TRBV4-3 CASSQDRGLPRRRYEQYF TGCGCCAGCAGCCAAGATAGGGGCCTGCCCAGGCGCCGTTACGAGCAGTACTTC
TRBJ2-5 - TRBD1 TRBV28 CASSPPGQGGETQYF TGTGCCAGCAGTCCTCCGGGACAGGGAGGAGAGACCCAGTACTTC
TRBJ2-2 - TRBD1 TRBV28 CASRRTGGSGELFF TGTGCCAGCAGAAGGACAGGGGGGTCCGGGGAGCTGTTTTTT
TRBJ2-7 once TRBD1 TRBV10-3 CAISEGVRGQVYEQYF TGTGCCATCAGTGAGGGGGTGAGGGGGCAGGTATACGAGCAGTACTTC
TRBJ2-1 - - TRBV6-4 CASSPLLSRGSYNEQFF TGTGCCAGCAGCCCCTTGCTAAGCAGAGGCTCCTACAATGAGCAGTTCTTC
TRBJ1-2 - - TRBV11-2 CASSLGQANGYTF TGTGCCAGCAGCTTAGGGCAGGCCAATGGCTACACCTTC
TRBJ2-1 once - TRBV5-4 CASRAEASDDYNEQFF TGTGCCAGCAGGGCAGAGGCTAGCGATGACTACAATGAGCAGTTCTTC
TRBJ2-5 - TRBD2 TRBV5-5 CASSLLAGGLETQYF TGTGCCAGCAGCTTGTTAGCGGGAGGGTTAGAGACCCAGTACTTC
TRBJ2-1 - TRBD2 TRBV9 CASSVGTSGGRSYNEQFF TGTGCCAGCAGCGTAGGTACTAGCGGGGGCCGCTCCTACAATGAGCAGTTCTTC
TRBJ2-1 - TRBD1 TRBV4-2 CASSSDRSSYNEQFF TGTGCCAGCAGCTCGGACAGGAGCTCCTACAATGAGCAGTTCTTC